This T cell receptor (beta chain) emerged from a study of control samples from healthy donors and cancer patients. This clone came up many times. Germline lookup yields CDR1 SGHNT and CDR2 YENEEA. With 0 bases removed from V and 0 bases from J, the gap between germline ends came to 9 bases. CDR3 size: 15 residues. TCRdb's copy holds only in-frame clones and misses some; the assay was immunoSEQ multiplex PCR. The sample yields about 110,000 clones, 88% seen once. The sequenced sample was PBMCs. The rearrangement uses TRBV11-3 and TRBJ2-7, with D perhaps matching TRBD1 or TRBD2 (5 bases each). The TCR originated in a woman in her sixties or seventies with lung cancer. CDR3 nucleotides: TGTGCCAGCAGCTTAGATCTGGGGGTCTCCTACGAGCAGTACTTC. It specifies CASSLDLGVSYEQYF. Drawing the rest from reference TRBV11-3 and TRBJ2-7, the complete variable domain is EAGVVQSPRYKIIEKKQPVAFWCNPISGHNTLYWYLQNLGQGPELLIRYENEEAVDDSQLPKDRFSAERLKGVDSTLKIQPAELGDSAVYLCASSLDLGVSYEQYFGPGTRLTVT.